These T cell receptor beta chains were read from a single sample in a study of cytomegalovirus exposure and HLA in healthy donors. Sequencing used immunoSEQ multiplex PCR; TCRdb keeps in-frame clones, though not all of them. The table lists 250,000 or so clones, 70% to 90% of them singletons, with roughly 1.3% in the top ten. Input material: PBMCs. All receptors come from a human donor in good health. CDR3s include the opening cysteine and the closing phenylalanine or tryptophan. A D gene is named only where the DNA matches it firmly. Clone size appears in some rows only: once, few, many, or a class for an expanded clone.

-,TRBV5-5,-,TRBJ2-7,TGTGCCAGCAGACATTCCTACGAGCAGTACTTC,CASRHSYEQYF
TRBD2,TRBV7-2,-,TRBJ2-1,TGTGCCAGCAGGTCCGGACTAGTGGTCGATGAGCAGTTCTTC,CASRSGLVVDEQFF
TRBD1,TRBV5-1,-,TRBJ1-3,TGCGCCAGCAGCTTATCAGGGGGCGATGGAAACACCATATATTTT,CASSLSGGDGNTIYF
-,TRBV7-2,-,TRBJ2-1,TGTGCCAGCAGCTTTGTTGACGGGAGCCATGAGCAGTTCTTC,CASSFVDGSHEQFF
TRBD2,TRBV12-5,-,TRBJ2-5,TGTGCTAGTGGCCCTCGACTAGCTATAAATGGGACCCAGTACTTC,CASGPRLAINGTQYF
TRBD1,TRBV5-8,-,TRBJ1-2,TGTGCCAGCAGCGCGACAGGGCATGGCTACACCTTC,CASSATGHGYTF
TRBD2,TRBV29-1,-,TRBJ2-2,TGCAGCGTGGGGCCGCGGGAGGGCCGGTTTAACACCGGGGAGCTGTTTTTT,CSVGPREGRFNTGELFF
-,TRBV6-4,-,TRBJ2-3,TGTGCCAGCCAACCCCAGGCACAGAGCACAGATACGCAGTATTTT,CASQPQAQSTDTQYF
TRBD1,TRBV11-2,-,TRBJ2-7,TGTGCCAGCAGCTCGATAAGGGGGCGCCGAGACGATTACGAGCAGTACTTC,CASSSIRGRRDDYEQYF
TRBD1,TRBV5-1,-,TRBJ1-2,TGCGCCAGCAGCCCGGAGGACGGGACAGGGGCCGGCTACACCTTC,CASSPEDGTGAGYTF
-,TRBV7-2,-,TRBJ2-5,TGTGCCAGCAGCTCGGGGTTATTAGAGACCCAGTACTTC,CASSSGLLETQYF
TRBD1,TRBV30,-,TRBJ1-5,TGTGCCTGGAGTGTAGATAGGACAGGGGGTTTCACCAATCAGCCCCAGCATTTT,CAWSVDRTGGFTNQPQHF
-,TRBV5-1,-,TRBJ2-1,TGCGCCAGCAGCTTACGGAGCTCCTACAATGAGCAGTTCTTC,CASSLRSSYNEQFF
-,TRBV7-9,-,TRBJ1-4,TGTTCCAGCAGCTTAGCGCCAGGGAGGGAGGCAACTAATGAAAAACTGTTTTTT,CSSSLAPGREATNEKLFF
TRBD1,TRBV4-1,-,TRBJ2-1,TGCGCCAGCAGCGGAATCATGACAGGGTCGGGGGAGCAGTTCTTC,CASSGIMTGSGEQFF
TRBD1,TRBV29-1,once,TRBJ1-3,TGCAGCGTTGAAGTGCGGGACAGCCCCATCTGGACTGGAAACACCATATATTTT,CSVEVRDSPIWTGNTIYF
-,TRBV2,-,TRBJ1-5,TGTGCCAGCAGTGTAAGAGGGGGGGAGAGCAATCAGCCCCAGCATTTT,CASSVRGGESNQPQHF
TRBD2,TRBV5-1,-,TRBJ2-7,TGCGCCAGCAGCTTTGGCGGGAGCTCCTACGAGCAGTACTTC,CASSFGGSSYEQYF
TRBD1,TRBV5-5,-,TRBJ2-7,TGTGCCAGCAGCTTGCCGGACAGGGTCGTCGAGCAGTACTTC,CASSLPDRVVEQYF
TRBD2,TRBV4-2,-,TRBJ2-1,TGTGCCAGCAGCCAAGCGACTAGCGGGAGGAGCTCCTACAATGAGCAGTTCTTC,CASSQATSGRSSYNEQFF
-,TRBV25-1,-,TRBJ2-2,TGTGCCAGCAGTGGACGCGGACAGCACTCTACGAACACCGGGGAGCTGTTTTTT,CASSGRGQHSTNTGELFF
-,TRBV5-4,-,TRBJ2-7,TGTGCCAGCAGCTTGGAGGGGGGGCCTTATCGAGAGCAGTACTTC,CASSLEGGPYREQYF
TRBD1,TRBV18,-,TRBJ2-3,TGTGCCAGCTCACCAAGACAGGGAAGGGGCACAGATACGCAGTATTTT,CASSPRQGRGTDTQYF
-,TRBV7-3,-,TRBJ2-2,TGTGCCAGCAGCTCCTCTGGGAGGGGGAGAACCGGGGAGCTGTTTTTT,CASSSSGRGRTGELFF
TRBD1,TRBV28,-,TRBJ2-1,TGTGCCAGCAGAAAAGGACAGGGAACCAATGAGCAGTTCTTC,CASRKGQGTNEQFF
TRBD2,TRBV27,-,TRBJ2-2,TGTGCCAGCAGTTTACTAGCGGGCACCGGGGAGCTGTTTTTT,CASSLLAGTGELFF
TRBD1,TRBV5-1,-,TRBJ2-7,TGCGCCAGCAGCCGGGGGACAGGGACCTACGAGCAGTACTTC,CASSRGTGTYEQYF
TRBD1,TRBV6-6,-,TRBJ1-5,TGTGCCAGCAGTGGCTCCCGGGACAGGGTCAATCAGCCCCAGCATTTT,CASSGSRDRVNQPQHF
-,TRBV7-9,-,TRBJ1-1,TGTGCCAGCAGCTCCGACCTGGAGGGGATAGCTTTCTTT,CASSSDLEGIAFF
-,TRBV11-2,-,TRBJ2-5,TGTGCCAGCAGCCTAACATGGGCCGAAGAGACCCAGTACTTC,CASSLTWAEETQYF
-,TRBV6-5,-,TRBJ1-1,TGTGCCAGCAGTTACTCGTCCCACACCACTGAAGCTTTCTTT,CASSYSSHTTEAFF
TRBD1,TRBV7-9,-,TRBJ2-5,TGTGCCAGCAGCCCTAAACCGGGACAGGGAGAGACCCAGTACTTC,CASSPKPGQGETQYF
-,TRBV5-1,-,TRBJ2-3,TGCGCCAGCAGCTTGCAACTGAGCACAGATACGCAGTATTTT,CASSLQLSTDTQYF
-,TRBV6-6,-,TRBJ2-7,TGTGCCAGCAGTTACTCCCCCGCGGGGCCGAGACGCGAGCAGTACTTC,CASSYSPAGPRREQYF